A selection of T cell receptor beta chains follows, all from one sample in a study of CD8+CD57+ T cells in acquired aplastic anemia. TCRdb recomputed calls from the reads with MiXCR, one row per CDR3 protein. The sample yields 150,000 to 200,000 distinct CDR3 sequences, less than 50% seen once. Sequencing was performed on sorted CD4+, CD8+, or CD8+CD57+ T cells (not recorded which) from PBMCs. The receptors stem from a human donor with aplastic anemia. The CDR3 runs from the conserved cysteine through the conserved F or W. A D gene is named only where the DNA matches it firmly. Expanded clones get a size class; other rows say once, few or many, or leave the size out.

D: -; J: TRBJ2-7; V: TRBV11-2; size: -; DNA: TGTGCCAGCAGCTTAAGGCCCAGGACGAGCTCCTACGAGCAGTACTTC; CDR3: CASSLRPRTSSYEQYF
D: -; J: TRBJ2-2; V: TRBV7-7; size: -; DNA: TGTGCTAGCAGCGTTGTGGGCCAGGGGATGACCACCGGGGAGCTGTTTTTT; CDR3: CASSVVGQGMTTGELFF
D: -; J: TRBJ2-7; V: TRBV29-1; size: -; DNA: TGCAGCGTTGAAGGGACGAGGCCGGTTTGCGAGCAGTACTTC; CDR3: CSVEGTRPVCEQYF
D: TRBD1; J: TRBJ2-2; V: TRBV11-1; size: once; DNA: TGTGCCAGCAGCACCCCCGGGACAGGGAACACCGGGGAGCTGTTTTTT; CDR3: CASSTPGTGNTGELFF
D: TRBD1; J: TRBJ2-7; V: TRBV12-3/TRBV12-4; size: many; DNA: TGTGCCAGCAGTTTTGGGGGGACAGGGGACGAGCAGTACTTC; CDR3: CASSFGGTGDEQYF
D: -; J: TRBJ2-5; V: TRBV7-3; size: once; DNA: TGTGCCAGCAGTACCCAAGCGACCCAGTACTTC; CDR3: CASSTQATQYF
D: -; J: TRBJ2-2; V: TRBV5-1; size: -; DNA: TGCGCCAGCAGCTTGGCCCAGGGCTGTGCGAACACCGGGGAGCTGTTTTTT; CDR3: CASSLAQGCANTGELFF
D: -; J: TRBJ2-2; V: TRBV24-1; size: -; DNA: TGTGCCACCAGTGATCCCACCGGACACTTGAACACCGGGGAGCTGTTTTTT; CDR3: CATSDPTGHLNTGELFF
D: TRBD1; J: TRBJ2-5; V: TRBV20-1; size: -; DNA: TGCAGTGGGAGAGGGGGCGGGCAGACCCAGTACTTC; CDR3: CSGRGGGQTQYF
D: TRBD1; J: TRBJ2-1; V: TRBV7-2; size: few; DNA: TGTGCCAGCAGCTTAGCACAGGGGAAGGGGTATGAGCAGTTCTTC; CDR3: CASSLAQGKGYEQFF
D: TRBD1; J: TRBJ2-7; V: TRBV10-1; size: -; DNA: TGCGCCAGCGGCGACAGGGGACGCTACGAACAGTACTTC; CDR3: CASGDRGRYEQYF
D: -; J: TRBJ2-3; V: TRBV29-1; size: -; DNA: TGCAGCTTGAATCCAGATACGCAGTATTTT; CDR3: CSLNPDTQYF
D: TRBD1; J: TRBJ2-7; V: TRBV10-3; size: once; DNA: TGTGCCATCAGTGACCGAACAGGGGGCGCAGAGCAGTACTTC; CDR3: CAISDRTGGAEQYF
D: -; J: TRBJ2-5; V: TRBV15; size: -; DNA: TGTGCCACCAGCAGTATGGGGTCTGAGACCCAGTACTTC; CDR3: CATSSMGSETQYF
D: -; J: TRBJ1-1; V: TRBV7-9; size: -; DNA: TGTGCCAGCAGCTCCGAGGACGGCGGGAACACTGAAGCTTTCTTT; CDR3: CASSSEDGGNTEAFF
D: TRBD1; J: TRBJ2-2; V: TRBV7-3; size: once; DNA: TGTGCCAGCAGCACCAGGACAGGGTTTAACACCGGGGAGCTGTTTTTT; CDR3: CASSTRTGFNTGELFF
D: TRBD2; J: TRBJ2-5; V: TRBV27; size: -; DNA: TGTGCCAGCAGTCCTCTAGCGGGGGGGCCGGACCAGTACTTC; CDR3: CASSPLAGGPDQYF
D: -; J: TRBJ2-7; V: TRBV7-9; size: many; DNA: TGTGCCAGCAGTTCAGGGACTTCCTACGAGCAGTACTTC; CDR3: CASSSGTSYEQYF
D: -; J: TRBJ1-2; V: TRBV24-1; size: many; DNA: TGTGCCACCAGTGATCAGGATCTCAGAGGCTACACCTTC; CDR3: CATSDQDLRGYTF
D: -; J: TRBJ1-4; V: TRBV5-1; size: -; DNA: TGCGCCAGCAGCTTAGAGCATGAAAAACTGTTTTTT; CDR3: CASSLEHEKLFF
D: -; J: TRBJ2-5; V: TRBV11-2; size: once; DNA: TGTGCCAGCAGCGGCGGGACCGTATACGAGACCCAGTACTTC; CDR3: CASSGGTVYETQYF
D: -; J: TRBJ1-5; V: TRBV20-1; size: few; DNA: TGCAGTGCTAGTGAGAATCGCAATCAGCCCCAGCATTTT; CDR3: CSASENRNQPQHF